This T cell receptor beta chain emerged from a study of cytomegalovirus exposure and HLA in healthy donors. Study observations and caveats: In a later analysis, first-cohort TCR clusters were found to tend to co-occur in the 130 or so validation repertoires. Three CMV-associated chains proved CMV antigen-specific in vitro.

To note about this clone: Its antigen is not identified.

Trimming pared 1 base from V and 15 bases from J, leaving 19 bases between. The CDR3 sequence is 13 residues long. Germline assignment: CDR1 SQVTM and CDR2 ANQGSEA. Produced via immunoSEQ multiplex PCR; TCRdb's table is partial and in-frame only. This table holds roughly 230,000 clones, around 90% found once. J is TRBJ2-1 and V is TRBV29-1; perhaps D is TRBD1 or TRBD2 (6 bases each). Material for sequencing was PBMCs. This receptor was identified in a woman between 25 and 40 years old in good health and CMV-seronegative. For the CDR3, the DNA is TGCAGCGTTGAAGTTTCAGGGTTTGGGGGGCTGTTCTTC. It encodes CSVEVSGFGGLFF.